The rows below give T cell receptor beta chains drawn from one sample of a study of graft-versus-host responses after intestinal transplantation. TCRdb's copy holds only in-frame clones and misses some; the assay was immunoSEQ multiplex PCR. This sample has around 3,500 clones, with 60% to 75% found just once. The sample consisted of ileum tissue, taken 105 days after intestinal transplantation. These receptors were taken from a human patient who received an intestinal transplant, so some T cells may come from the graft donor. CDR3s include the opening cysteine and the closing phenylalanine or tryptophan. D genes are given only for firm matches. For some rows the clone size is stated as once, few or many, or as a class when expanded; others skip it.

CDR3aa	CDR3nt	d_gene	j_gene	abundance	v_gene
CASLPNGRGSPLHF	TGTGCCAGCCTCCCCAATGGTCGGGGATCACCCCTCCACTTT	.	TRBJ1-6	.	TRBV6-5
CASSPGLTGYEQYF	TGTGCCAGCAGTCCGGGACTCACGGGGTACGAGCAGTACTTC	.	TRBJ2-7	.	TRBV27
CASKGGIRLEFEKLFF	TGTGCCAGCAAAGGAGGTATTCGGTTGGAGTTTGAAAAACTGTTTTTT	.	TRBJ1-4	few	TRBV6-9
CASGTSTDTQYF	TGTGCCAGCGGGACTAGCACAGATACGCAGTATTTT	.	TRBJ2-3	few	TRBV2
CASSNRGREQYF	TGTGCCAGCAGTAACAGGGGGAGGGAGCAGTACTTC	TRBD1	TRBJ2-7	once	TRBV6-5
CASSVTSSVAYNEQFF	TGTGCCAGCAGCGTAACTAGCTCCGTGGCCTACAATGAGCAGTTCTTC	.	TRBJ2-1	.	TRBV9
CAISPFGQGAPSTNEKLFF	TGTGCCATCAGTCCGTTCGGACAGGGGGCGCCTTCAACTAATGAAAAACTGTTTTTT	TRBD1	TRBJ1-4	few	TRBV10-3
CASSILLAGGPGELFF	TGTGCCAGTAGTATCTTACTAGCGGGAGGGCCCGGGGAGCTGTTTTTT	TRBD2	TRBJ2-2	few	TRBV19
CATSRDLDRGETQYF	TGTGCCACCAGCAGAGATCTCGACAGAGGGGAGACCCAGTACTTC	.	TRBJ2-5	.	TRBV15
CASSYWENTEAFF	TGTGCCAGCAGTTACTGGGAGAACACTGAAGCTTTCTTT	.	TRBJ1-1	.	TRBV6-5
CASSLDGQGATGGFYGYTF	TGTGCCAGCAGCTTGGATGGTCAGGGGGCGACGGGGGGCTTCTATGGCTACACCTTC	TRBD1	TRBJ1-2	once	TRBV5-4
CASSLAGTRGNEQFF	TGTGCCAGCAGCTTGGCCGGGACCCGAGGGAATGAGCAGTTCTTC	.	TRBJ2-1	.	TRBV5-4
CASSQDYAGTTGNTIYF	TGCGCCAGCAGCCAAGATTACGCCGGAACTACTGGAAACACCATATATTTT	.	TRBJ1-3	.	TRBV4-1
CASLNWTEVGHPLSCGYEQYF	TGTGCCAGCCTGAACTGGACAGAAGTCGGCCACCCCCTGAGCTGCGGCTACGAGCAGTACTTC	.	TRBJ2-7	.	TRBV21-1
CASASGDRTYEQYF	TGTGCCAGCGCCTCCGGGGACAGAACTTACGAGCAGTACTTC	TRBD1	TRBJ2-7	.	TRBV25-1
CASSVGGVYGYTF	TGTGCCAGCAGCGTAGGGGGTGTCTATGGCTACACCTTC	.	TRBJ1-2	once	TRBV9
CASSSSGGAVETQYF	TGTGCCAGTAGTTCTAGCGGGGGGGCCGTAGAGACCCAGTACTTC	TRBD2	TRBJ2-5	.	TRBV19
CASTGGGINEQFF	TGTGCCAGCACGGGCGGGGGGATCAATGAGCAGTTCTTC	TRBD2	TRBJ2-1	few	TRBV11-3
CASSNRPGQMNTEAFF	TGTGCCAGCAGCAATCGGCCGGGACAGATGAACACTGAAGCTTTCTTT	.	TRBJ1-1	.	TRBV21-1
CASSQASGTSGRNTGELFF	TGCGCCAGCAGCCAAGCTTCCGGGACTAGCGGGAGGAACACCGGGGAGCTGTTTTTT	TRBD2	TRBJ2-2	.	TRBV4-1
CASSEVAGSYEQYF	TGTGCCAGCAGTGAAGTGGCAGGGTCCTACGAGCAGTACTTC	.	TRBJ2-7	.	TRBV2
CASSEPAPKLFF	TGTGCCAGCAGTGAACCAGCCCCAAAACTGTTTTTT	.	TRBJ1-4	.	TRBV2
CASSQVDRGSGANVLTF	TGTGCCAGCAGCCAAGTGGATCGGGGGTCTGGGGCCAACGTCCTGACTTTC	.	TRBJ2-6	.	TRBV4-2
CASRGDTWNTEAFF	TGTGCCAGCAGAGGGGACACTTGGAACACTGAAGCTTTCTTT	.	TRBJ1-1	few	TRBV2
CASSVDIQETQYF	TGTGCCAGTAGTGTGGACATTCAGGAGACCCAGTACTTC	.	TRBJ2-5	.	TRBV19
CASARGLSSYNEQFF	TGTGCCAGTGCCAGGGGCCTTAGCTCCTACAATGAGCAGTTCTTC	.	TRBJ2-1	.	TRBV19
CASSEWGQGAAGNTIYF	TGTGCCAGCAGTGAATGGGGCCAGGGGGCAGCTGGAAACACCATATATTTT	TRBD1	TRBJ1-3	large	TRBV2
CASSESGGRIHEQYF	TGCGCCAGCAGTGAGTCGGGGGGGAGGATCCACGAGCAGTACTTC	TRBD2	TRBJ2-7	.	TRBV10-2
CASSSVHNRVGSYTF	TGTGCCAGCAGCTCAGTTCACAACAGGGTGGGATCCTACACCTTC	.	TRBJ1-2	.	TRBV7-9
CASSLRTSGSNEQFF	TGTGCCAGCAGCTTAAGGACTAGCGGGAGCAATGAGCAGTTCTTC	TRBD2	TRBJ2-1	.	TRBV7-3
CASSVGREETQYF	TGTGCCAGCAGCGTAGGTAGGGAAGAGACCCAGTACTTC	.	TRBJ2-5	.	TRBV9
CASTDRGRTSYEQYF	TGCGCCAGCACCGACCGGGGGCGGACCTCCTACGAGCAGTACTTC	.	TRBJ2-7	.	TRBV10-2
CASSRTGAGDTDTQYF	TGTGCCAGCAGCAGGACGGGAGCGGGAGACACAGATACGCAGTATTTT	TRBD2	TRBJ2-3	.	TRBV27